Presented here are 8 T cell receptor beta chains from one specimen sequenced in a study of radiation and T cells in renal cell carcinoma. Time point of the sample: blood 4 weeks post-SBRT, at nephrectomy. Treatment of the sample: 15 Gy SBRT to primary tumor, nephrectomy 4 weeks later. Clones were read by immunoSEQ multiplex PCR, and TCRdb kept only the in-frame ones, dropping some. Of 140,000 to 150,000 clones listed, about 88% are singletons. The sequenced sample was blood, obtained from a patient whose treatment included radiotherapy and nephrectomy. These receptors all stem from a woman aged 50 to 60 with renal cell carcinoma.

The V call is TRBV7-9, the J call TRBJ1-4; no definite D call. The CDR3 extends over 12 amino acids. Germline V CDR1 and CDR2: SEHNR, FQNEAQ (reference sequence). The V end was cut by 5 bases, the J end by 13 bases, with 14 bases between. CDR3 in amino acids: CASSQDKKGLFF. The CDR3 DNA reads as TGTGCCAGCAGCCAAGATAAAAAAGGACTGTTTTTT. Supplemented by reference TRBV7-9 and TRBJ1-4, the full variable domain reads DTGVSQNPRHKITKRGQNVTFRCDPISEHNRLYWYRQTLGQGPEFLTYFQNEAQLEKSRLLSDRFSAERPKGSFSTLEIQRTEQGDSAMYLCASSQDKKGLFFGSGTQLSVL.

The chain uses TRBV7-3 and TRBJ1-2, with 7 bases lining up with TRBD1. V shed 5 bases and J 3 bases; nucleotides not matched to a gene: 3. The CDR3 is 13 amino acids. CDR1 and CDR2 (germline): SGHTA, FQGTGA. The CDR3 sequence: CASSLQGDYGYTF. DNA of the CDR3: TGTGCCAGCAGCCTTCAGGGGGACTATGGCTACACCTTC. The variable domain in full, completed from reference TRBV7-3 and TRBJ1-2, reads GAGVSQTPSNKVTEKGKYVELRCDPISGHTALYWYRQSLGQGPEFLIYFQGTGAADDSGLPNDRFFAVRPEGSVSTLKIQRTERGDSAVYLCASSLQGDYGYTFGSGTRLTVV.

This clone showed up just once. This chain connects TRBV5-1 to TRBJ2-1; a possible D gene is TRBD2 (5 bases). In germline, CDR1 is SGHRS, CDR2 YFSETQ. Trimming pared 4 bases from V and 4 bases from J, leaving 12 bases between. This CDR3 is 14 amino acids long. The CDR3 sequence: CASSPSQRYNEQFF. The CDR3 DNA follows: TGCGCCAGCAGCCCTAGCCAGAGGTACAATGAGCAGTTCTTC.

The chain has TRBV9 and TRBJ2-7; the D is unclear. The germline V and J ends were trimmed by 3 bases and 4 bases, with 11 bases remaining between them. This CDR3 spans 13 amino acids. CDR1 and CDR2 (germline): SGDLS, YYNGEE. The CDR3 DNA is TGTGCCAGCAGCGGGGCTTATGGGTACGAGCAGTACTTC. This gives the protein CASSGAYGYEQYF.

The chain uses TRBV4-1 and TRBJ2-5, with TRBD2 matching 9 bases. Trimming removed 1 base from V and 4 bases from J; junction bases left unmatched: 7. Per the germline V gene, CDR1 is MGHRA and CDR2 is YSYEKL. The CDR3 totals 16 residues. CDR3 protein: CASSQVMGAGGETQYF. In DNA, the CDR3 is TGCGCCAGCAGCCAAGTAATGGGAGCGGGAGGAGAGACCCAGTACTTC.

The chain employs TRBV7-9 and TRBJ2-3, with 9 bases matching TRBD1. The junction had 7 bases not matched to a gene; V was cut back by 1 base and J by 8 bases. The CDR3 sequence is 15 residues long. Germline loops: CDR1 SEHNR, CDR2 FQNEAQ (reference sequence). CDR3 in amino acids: CASSLDFTGGGTQYF. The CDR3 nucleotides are TGTGCCAGCAGCTTAGATTTCACAGGGGGCGGTACGCAGTATTTT.

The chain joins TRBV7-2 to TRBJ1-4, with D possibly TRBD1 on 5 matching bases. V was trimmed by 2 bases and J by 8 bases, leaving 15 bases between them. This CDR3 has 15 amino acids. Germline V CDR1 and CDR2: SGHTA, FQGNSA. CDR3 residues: CASSLIWGEDEKLFF. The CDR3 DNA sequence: TGTGCCAGCAGCTTAATCTGGGGGGAGGACGAAAAACTGTTTTTT.

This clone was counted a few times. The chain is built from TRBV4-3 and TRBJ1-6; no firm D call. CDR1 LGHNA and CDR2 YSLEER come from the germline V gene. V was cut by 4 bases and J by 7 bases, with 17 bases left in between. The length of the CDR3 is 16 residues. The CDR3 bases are TGCGCCAGCAGCCCGTCTCCCGAGACCCCAAATTCACCCCTCCACTTT. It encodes CASSPSPETPNSPLHF.